This T cell receptor beta chain was captured by sequencing in a study of response to subunit inactivated influenza vaccine. Whole-study findings and limits: The authors put forward the suggestion that each seasonal influenza vaccination may bring in only a limited number of new T cells.

This clonotype was observed a handful of times. Antigen: not known. TCRdb fed the RT-PCR reads into MiXCR, producing one record per CDR3 protein. The sample includes around 580,000 distinct CDR3 sequences, approximately 12% of them seen just once. Trimming cost V 0 bases and J 6 bases, with 9 bases left between them. The germline CDR1 and CDR2 sequences are SGHRS and YFSETQ. The CDR3 contains 13 residues. The receptor was derived from a man aged 50 or older who received an inactivated influenza vaccine. This chain uses TRBV5-1 with TRBJ1-2; D gene unclear. This specimen was PBMCs from blood, taken on the day of vaccination. The CDR3 region is CASSLASRHGYTF. The CDR3 DNA follows: TGCGCCAGCAGCTTGGCCTCCCGGCATGGCTACACCTTC. Combining the CDR3 with reference TRBV5-1 and TRBJ1-2 gives the whole variable domain KAGVTQTPRYLIKTRGQQVTLSCSPISGHRSVSWYQQTPGQGLQFLFEYFSETQRNKGNFPGRFSGRQFSNSRSEMNVSTLELGDSALYLCASSLASRHGYTFGSGTRLTVV.